This T cell receptor beta chain is drawn from a study of cytomegalovirus exposure and HLA in healthy donors. Primers included in the PCR were 60 Vbeta and 13 Jbeta primers. Clones were read by immunoSEQ multiplex PCR, and TCRdb kept only the in-frame ones, dropping some. This sample has about 130,000 clones; roughly four fifths occur once, and the top ten carry 5.5% to 7%. From germline, CDR1 is MNHEY and CDR2 SMNVEV (reference sequence). This CDR3 spans 11 amino acids. Trimming left V 5 bases short and J 9 bases short, with 8 bases between. Sequencing input: PBMCs. The chain carries TRBV27 and TRBJ2-1, with D possibly TRBD2 on 6 matching bases. The clonotype was recovered from a woman in her thirties or forties in good health and CMV-seropositive. CDR3 DNA sequence: TGTGCCAGCAGTCCCGGGAGTGAGCAGTTCTTC. Its protein product is CASSPGSEQFF.